This T cell receptor beta chain is from a study of blood T cell repertoires in COVID-19 (dated by TCRdb to 2020 to 2022). Concerning the study at large: Samples covering the acute and convalescent phases of COVID-19 were provided by collaborators in the United States, Italy and Spain. The material from the prospective study consisted of cDNA or gDNA derived from T cells, B-cell-depleted T cells, or PBMCs. The repertoires were released in a freely available public database intended as a resource for research on the immune response to SARS-CoV-2. A de-identified subject ID, COVID-19 status, age in years and sex were almost always included in the sample metadata. The samples were drawn from two sources: the first 160 participants of the ongoing ImmuneRACE study, and 1,000 to 1,500 subjects contributed by 6 global collaborators. HLA class I and class II types, where available, came from metadata supplied by the sample provider rather than from assay-based typing. The dataset comprised deeply sampled blood TCRbeta repertoires from subjects exposed to, actively infected with, or recovered from COVID-19. Study-wide findings and limitations: How much clinical and demographic metadata was included differed by source and by participant, and the metadata was provided uncurated.

The CDR3 has 16 amino acids, counting the end cysteine and phenylalanine. Solely the CDR3 DNA is kept, with 48 bases framed from the first base. Germline trimming amounts to 0 bases on V and 8 bases on J, with 8 as the count of junction bases outside the gene matches. The germline V gene provides CDR1 SGHRS and CDR2 YFSETQ. The immunoSEQ Assay, a bias-controlled multiplex PCR, was used to amplify TCRbeta CDR3 regions from genomic DNA. The study's own analysis went as follows. Nucleated cell counts per sample were estimated from amplification of reference gene primers within the assay. To quantify the absolute abundance of each unique TCRbeta CDR3 rearrangement, sequence reads were collapsed and filtered. For each sample, productive Simpson clonality was calculated as the square root of Simpson's diversity index over productive rearrangements. TCRdb mirrors the immuneACCESS table, restricted to in-frame sequences. Some clones are absent from its copies; in checked studies, under half trace to an unresolved V gene, and the reason for the others is unknown. V and J calls and clone size are given by that table; D and trimming were obtained from the DNA. The sample includes about 130,000 clones, with about 81% observed a single time. Jointly, the top ten make up approximately 18% of the sample.

One collaborating source in Seattle enrolled patients while the patients were actively infected and followed the patients over time throughout the course of disease. Whole blood was collected in K2EDTA tubes by collaborating institutions according to the institutions' own protocols. For TCRbeta analysis, collaborators shipped samples in one of three forms: frozen whole blood, isolated PBMCs, or DNA extracted from either of those sample types. As to this clone: What this receptor recognizes is not known. Base qualities are not provided; no much larger clone lies one nucleotide away.

The receptor was derived from a man younger than 40 with COVID-19, enrolled during active disease. Input material: peripheral blood. This chain joins TRBV5-1 to TRBJ2-1; 10 middle bases align to TRBD2. The DNA reads as follows: TGCGCCAGCAGCTTGGTTCGACTAGCGGGTGGCGATGAGCAGTTCTTC. The encoded protein is CASSLVRLAGGDEQFF.